This TCR beta chain was observed in a study of T cell responses to AZD1222 COVID-19 vaccine (dated by TCRdb to about 2021). Regarding the complete study: Because spike-specific TCR depth and breadth did not differ between the two schedules, AZD1222 recipients who got a second dose at roughly 4 weeks were pooled with those who got a second dose at roughly 12 weeks. A total of approximately 240 trial participants underwent TCR sequencing, of whom about 210 received two doses of AZD1222 and some 25 received two doses of the MenACWY control vaccine. Trial participants were enrolled by age into 18-55, 56-69 and 70-plus year subgroups, with about 150, 27 and 61 TCR-sequenced participants respectively.

The CDR3 regions of human TCRbeta chains were subjected to immunosequencing. In the source study's methods: TCRs in the repertoires were compared against a reference library of SARS-CoV-2-specific TCRs that had been generated with the MIRA antigen-specificity platform. Breadth meant the fraction of unique TCRs that were SARS-CoV-2-associated, whereas depth meant the fraction of total T cells that were SARS-CoV-2-associated. Using the MIRA data, each spike-specific TCR was assigned both to the spike region to which the TCR was reactive and to a CD4 or CD8 class. Log10-transformed breadth and depth values were compared by one-way ANOVA with Sidak's multiple comparisons tests. In TCRdb, the immuneACCESS table is reduced to in-frame sequences with V and J assigned. These tables do not hold every clone; where another copy was compared, an unresolved V gene accounts for under half, and the others remain unexplained. For V, J and clone size, that table is used; D and trimming come from the DNA. The sample table lists 100,000 or so clones, 85% to 90% of them with a count of one. Less than 3.5% of the sample is in the top ten clones.

Trimming at the junction amounts to 8 bases on V and 8 bases on J, and the germline ends lie 15 bases apart. The CDR3 runs 12 amino acids, cysteine and phenylalanine included. This entry keeps only the CDR3 DNA: 36 bases, framed from base 1. CDR1 and CDR2 (SNHLY, FYNNEI) derive from the germline V gene. This sample's time point label indicates: baseline before first vaccination. Vaccinee samples came from UK trials COV001 and COV002, including a single-blind randomized controlled phase 2/3 trial of AZD1222 (ChAdOx1 nCoV-19) in healthy adults. Trial participant PBMC samples were collected at day 0 and day 28 after the second dose for TCRbeta chain sequencing. Results and caveats for the whole study, not just this receptor: A significant rise in spike-specific TCR breadth and depth was observed after two AZD1222 doses relative to day 0 and relative to MenACWY recipients. Because no day 14 peak-response samples were available, the repertoires could be characterized only after the peak T cell response. Only five or six AZD1222 recipients were SARS-CoV-2 seropositive at baseline, limiting conclusions about previously exposed vaccinees. In the small 56-69-year group, the increase in depth fell short of significance, most likely because of low power. Participants were mostly white British and included more females than males, and it was suggested by the authors that clonal diversity may have been underestimated. CD4 TCRs associated with the vaccine covered the entire spike protein, and the dominant responses were in regions 160-218 and 743-854. Nearly half of unique spike-specific TCRs reportedly recognized epitopes outside regions mutated in the B.1.351 and B.1.1.7 variants.

Concerning this clone: The clone's antigen remains unknown. No base-level quality is on record; no much larger clone is a single base apart.

The source is an adult in good health. The source material was peripheral blood, sampled on day 0 of AZD1222 vaccination. The chain is made from TRBV2 and TRBJ1-2, with the D gene call left open. Read as DNA, the sequence is TGTGCCAGCTCCCTGACCGTCGGAGGCTACACCTTC. This codes for CASSLTVGGYTF.